A selection of T cell receptor beta chains follows, all from one sample in a study of T-cell memory formation after mild COVID-19. MiXCR, run by TCRdb on the 5' RACE reads, gives a single entry per CDR3 protein. Of 580,000 or so distinct CDR3 sequences in the sample, 17% are singletons; the top ten hold roughly 7.7%. Sequences were obtained from PBMCs or a T cell subset sorted from them (not recorded which). Every receptor here comes from an adult woman who had mild COVID-19 (a few samples of this study predate the infection). Cell type and time point are not known. CDR3s include the opening cysteine and the closing phenylalanine or tryptophan. Each record gives: clone size, V gene, J gene, D gene, CDR3 DNA, CDR3 protein. A D gene is named only where the DNA matches it firmly. For some rows the clone size is stated as once, few or many, or as a class when expanded; others skip it.

.	TRBV15	TRBJ2-1	.	TGTGCCACCAGCAGAGACCGGGACTGGGGCGATGAGCAGTTCTTC	CATSRDRDWGDEQFF
.	TRBV6-6	TRBJ2-5	TRBD2	TGTGCCAGCAAGACTGGGGGACTAGAGACGGAGACCCAGTACTTC	CASKTGGLETETQYF
few	TRBV3-1	TRBJ2-1	.	TGTGCCAGCAGCCTTCTCGCGACTAGTAACTACAATGAGCAGTTCTTC	CASSLLATSNYNEQFF
few	TRBV5-1	TRBJ2-7	.	TGCGCCAGCAGCCAAGGGAGAGGTGCGTCAAACTACGAGCAGTACTTC	CASSQGRGASNYEQYF
few	TRBV5-1	TRBJ2-3	.	TGCGCCAGTGCCCGGGCTGGTACAGATACGCAGTATTTT	CASARAGTDTQYF
.	TRBV12-3/TRBV12-4	TRBJ1-2	.	TGTGCCAGCAGTCCCTATGTCGGACGGAATACTAACTATGGCTACACCTTC	CASSPYVGRNTNYGYTF
few	TRBV12-3/TRBV12-4	TRBJ2-3	TRBD2	TGTGCCAGCAGTTTATTTGGACTAGCTACAGATACGCAGTATTTT	CASSLFGLATDTQYF
.	TRBV5-1	TRBJ2-1	TRBD1	TGCGCCAGCAGCTCCTCCGCAGGGGGCGGTGGCAATGAGCAGTTCTTC	CASSSSAGGGGNEQFF
.	TRBV20-1	TRBJ2-3	.	TGCAGTGCGCAAGCACTGGGGCTAGGCCCATCCACAGATACGCAGTATTTT	CSAQALGLGPSTDTQYF
.	TRBV9	TRBJ2-3	.	TGTGCCAGCAGCGTAGGAGGGCGGGGTGTCACAGATACGCAGTATTTT	CASSVGGRGVTDTQYF
.	TRBV12-3/TRBV12-4	TRBJ2-1	.	TGTGCCAGCAGTAAAGGGACTCCTGTCCGGCAGTTCTTC	CASSKGTPVRQFF
.	TRBV6-1	TRBJ2-7	TRBD1	TGTGCCAGCAGTCAATGGACAGGGGGGTACGAGCAGTACTTC	CASSQWTGGYEQYF
.	TRBV4-1	TRBJ1-6	.	TGCGCCAGCAGCCAAGATCCTGGCGCGAATTCACCCCTCCACTTT	CASSQDPGANSPLHF
.	TRBV7-8	TRBJ2-7	.	TGTGCCAGCAGCTTAATTTCCGGGGGAACCTACGAGCAGTACTTC	CASSLISGGTYEQYF
.	TRBV5-6	TRBJ2-7	.	TGTGCCAGCAGCTTGGCCCCCTTGAGGGACGAGCAGTACTTC	CASSLAPLRDEQYF
.	TRBV7-9	TRBJ1-2	.	TGTGCCAGCAGCTGGGAGGGGAACTATGGCTACACCTTC	CASSWEGNYGYTF
few	TRBV3-1	TRBJ2-1	TRBD2	TGTGCCAGCAGCTTCGGACTAGCGGGACGGAATGAGCAGTTCTTC	CASSFGLAGRNEQFF
many	TRBV9	TRBJ2-7	.	TGTGCCAGCAGCGTAGAGTGGGAATCCTACGAGCAGTACTTC	CASSVEWESYEQYF
many	TRBV6-5	TRBJ2-7	.	TGTGCCAGCGGACAGATTAGCTCCTACGAGCAGTACTTC	CASGQISSYEQYF
.	TRBV6-6	TRBJ1-1	.	TGTGCCAGCAGCCCCCTAGACGGTTTGAACACTGAAGCTTTCTTT	CASSPLDGLNTEAFF
few	TRBV6-5	TRBJ2-1	.	TGTGCCAGCAGTTTAACAGGGGAGGTCGATGAGCAGTTCTTC	CASSLTGEVDEQFF
few	TRBV6-1	TRBJ2-7	.	TGTGCCAGCACCATAGGTCGGCAGGGAATTTTCGAGCAGTACTTC	CASTIGRQGIFEQYF
.	TRBV7-2	TRBJ2-5	.	TGTGCCAGTTCTCCCCTAGGGACCCAGTACTTC	CASSPLGTQYF
few	TRBV20-1	TRBJ2-3	.	TGCAGTGCCAAGAACCCCACCATAATCACAGATACGCAGTATTTT	CSAKNPTIITDTQYF
.	TRBV7-3	TRBJ2-3	TRBD1	TGTGCCAGCAGCTGGACAGGGGGTGCAGATACGCAGTATTTT	CASSWTGGADTQYF
.	TRBV4-1	TRBJ1-2	TRBD1	TGCGCCAGCAGCACCCGGACAGGGCGCGGCTACACCTTC	CASSTRTGRGYTF
few	TRBV7-2	TRBJ2-7	.	TGTGCCAGCAGCTTAAACTCGTACTACGAGCAGTACTTC	CASSLNSYYEQYF
.	TRBV5-1	TRBJ2-1	.	TGCGCCAGCAGCATAGAGCCTGCCTACAATGAGCAGTTCTTC	CASSIEPAYNEQFF
few	TRBV10-3	TRBJ2-5	.	TGTGCCATCAGTGAGTCGACGAGGGAAGAGACCCAGTACTTC	CAISESTREETQYF
few	TRBV9	TRBJ1-6	.	TGTGCCAGCAGCGTCGAGGGAATGAATTCACCCCTCCACTTT	CASSVEGMNSPLHF
few	TRBV15	TRBJ2-7	.	TGTGCCACCAGCAGAGATTTACGGGACCTCGGGACCTACGAGCAGTACTTC	CATSRDLRDLGTYEQYF
.	TRBV24-1	TRBJ2-3	.	TGTGCCACCAGTGACCGGACTGCGTCTAGCACAGATACGCAGTATTTT	CATSDRTASSTDTQYF
.	TRBV6-5	TRBJ2-2	TRBD2	TGTGCCACCCGGACTAGGCGAGACACCGGGGAGCTGTTTTTT	CATRTRRDTGELFF
.	TRBV7-2	TRBJ1-2	TRBD1	TGTGCCAGCAGCTTGGGACAGAAAGCTCCCTATGGCTACACCTTC	CASSLGQKAPYGYTF
few	TRBV7-2	TRBJ2-7	TRBD2	TGTGCCAGCAACCAAGCGGGGACTAGCCCCTACGAGCAGTACTTC	CASNQAGTSPYEQYF
.	TRBV5-1	TRBJ2-5	TRBD1	TGCGCCAGCAGCCCCGGGACAGGGGTTGAAGAGACCCAGTACTTC	CASSPGTGVEETQYF
few	TRBV9	TRBJ2-3	.	TGTGCCAGCAGCGTAGAACCGGGCACCAGCACAGATACGCAGTATTTT	CASSVEPGTSTDTQYF
few	TRBV2	TRBJ2-2	TRBD1	TGTGCCAGCAGTGGAATTAGGGGGCTGAACACCGGGGAGCTGTTTTTT	CASSGIRGLNTGELFF
few	TRBV4-2	TRBJ2-2	TRBD2	TGTGCCAGCAGCCAAGCACTAGCGGGAGGGCCGGATACCGGGGAGCTGTTTTTT	CASSQALAGGPDTGELFF
few	TRBV7-2	TRBJ2-1	TRBD2	TGTGCCAGCAGCGCTACCGGGACTACCTACAATGAGCAGTTCTTC	CASSATGTTYNEQFF
.	TRBV18	TRBJ1-2	.	TGTGCCAGCTCACCCGGGACCGCACAGGGCTACACCTTC	CASSPGTAQGYTF
.	TRBV20-1	TRBJ2-3	.	TGCAGTGCTAGAGATGGAGGATCAACAGATACGCAGTATTTT	CSARDGGSTDTQYF
few	TRBV7-9	TRBJ2-3	.	TGTGCCAGCAGACCCTGGTTCGGAGATACGCAGTATTTT	CASRPWFGDTQYF
.	TRBV7-2	TRBJ2-2	.	TGTGCCAGCAGCTTCGTTACCGGGGAGCTGTTTTTT	CASSFVTGELFF
.	TRBV10-3	TRBJ2-7	.	TGTGCCATCAGTGCAGGGGAGGCCTACGAGCAGTACTTC	CAISAGEAYEQYF
.	TRBV18	TRBJ1-1	TRBD1	TGTGCCAGCTGCCAGGGGGCGCCGCGGACTGAAGCTTTCTTT	CASCQGAPRTEAFF
.	TRBV30	TRBJ1-2	.	TGTGCCTGGGGAAGAAACTATGGCTACACCTTC	CAWGRNYGYTF
.	TRBV2	TRBJ2-1	.	TGTGCCAGCATGGTCGTCGGCGACTCCTACAATGAGCAGTTCTTC	CASMVVGDSYNEQFF
many	TRBV7-3	TRBJ1-1	.	TGTGCCAGCAGTTTTGGGGCCAACACTGAAGCTTTCTTT	CASSFGANTEAFF